The clone carrying this T cell receptor beta chain was observed many times. The V end lost 3 bases, the J end lost 0 bases, and 10 bases lay between the germline ends. This CDR3 region has 15 residues. The germline V gene has CDR1 SGDLS and CDR2 YYNGEE. TCRdb re-analysed the 5' RACE reads in MiXCR, keeping a single row per CDR3 protein. The sample holds roughly 20,000 distinct CDR3 sequences, roughly 15% seen once. These data belong to a study of neurological immune-mediated disorders. What was sequenced was CD4+ T cells from blood. V gene TRBV9 combines with J gene TRBJ2-1; D remains ambiguous. This receptor was taken from a woman in her fifties or sixties with HTLV-1-associated myelopathy (HAM/TSP). The CDR3: CASSALWGSYNEQFF. CDR3 nucleotides: TGTGCCAGCAGCGCCCTTTGGGGCTCCTACAATGAGCAGTTCTTC.